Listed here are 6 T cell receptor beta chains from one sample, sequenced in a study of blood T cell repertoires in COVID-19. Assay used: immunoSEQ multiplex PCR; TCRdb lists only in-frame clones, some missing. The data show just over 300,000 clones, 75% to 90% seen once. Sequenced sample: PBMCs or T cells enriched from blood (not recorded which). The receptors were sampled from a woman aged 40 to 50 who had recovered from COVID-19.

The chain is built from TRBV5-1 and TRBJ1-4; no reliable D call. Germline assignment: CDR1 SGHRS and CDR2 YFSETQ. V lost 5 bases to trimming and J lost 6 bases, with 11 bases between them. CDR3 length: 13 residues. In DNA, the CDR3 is TGCGCCAGCAGACGGGGTACGGATGAAAAACTGTTTTTT. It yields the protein CASRRGTDEKLFF. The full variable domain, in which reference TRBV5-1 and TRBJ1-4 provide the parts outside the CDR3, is KAGVTQTPRYLIKTRGQQVTLSCSPISGHRSVSWYQQTPGQGLQFLFEYFSETQRNKGNFPGRFSGRQFSNSRSEMNVSTLELGDSALYLCASRRGTDEKLFFGSGTQLSVL.

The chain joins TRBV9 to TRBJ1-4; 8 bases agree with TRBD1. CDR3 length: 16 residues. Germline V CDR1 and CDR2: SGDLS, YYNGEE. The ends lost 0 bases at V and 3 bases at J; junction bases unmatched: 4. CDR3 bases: TGTGCCAGCAGCGTAGGACGGACAGGGCCTAATGAAAAACTGTTTTTT. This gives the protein CASSVGRTGPNEKLFF.

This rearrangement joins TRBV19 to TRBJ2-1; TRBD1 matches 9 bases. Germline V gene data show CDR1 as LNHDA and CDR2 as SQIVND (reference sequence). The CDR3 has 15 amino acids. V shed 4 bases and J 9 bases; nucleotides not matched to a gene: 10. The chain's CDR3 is CASSKGQGARTEQFF. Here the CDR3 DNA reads TGTGCCAGTAGTAAGGGACAGGGAGCTCGTACTGAGCAGTTCTTC.

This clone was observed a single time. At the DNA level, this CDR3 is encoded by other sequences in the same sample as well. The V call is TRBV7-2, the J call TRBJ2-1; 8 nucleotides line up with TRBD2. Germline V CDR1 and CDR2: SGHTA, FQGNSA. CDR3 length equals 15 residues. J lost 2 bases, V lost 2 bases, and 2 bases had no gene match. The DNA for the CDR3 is TGTGCCAGCAGCTTAAGTAGCGGGACCTACAATGAGCAGTTCTTC. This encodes CASSLSSGTYNEQFF.

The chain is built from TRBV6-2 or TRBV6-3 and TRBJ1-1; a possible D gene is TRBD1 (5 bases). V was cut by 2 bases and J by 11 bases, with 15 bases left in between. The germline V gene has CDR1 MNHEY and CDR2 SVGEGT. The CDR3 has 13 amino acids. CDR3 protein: CASSYPDVRVAFF. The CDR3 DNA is TGTGCCAGCAGTTACCCGGACGTCAGGGTGGCTTTCTTT.

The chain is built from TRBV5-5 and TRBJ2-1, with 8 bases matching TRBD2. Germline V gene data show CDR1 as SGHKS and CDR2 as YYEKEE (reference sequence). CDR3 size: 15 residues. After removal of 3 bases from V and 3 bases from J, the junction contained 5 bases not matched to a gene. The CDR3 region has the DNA TGTGCCAGCAGCTCCGGGACTAGATACTACAATGAGCAGTTCTTC. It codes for CASSSGTRYYNEQFF.